The entry below gives a single TCR beta chain sequence along with its context. What it recognizes is unknown. CDR3 length: 14 amino acids. Trimming removed 6 bases at V and 5 bases at J, with 16 bases between. Looked up from germline, CDR1 is SQVTM and CDR2 is ANQGSEA. These data are taken from a study of Ad26.COV2.S vaccination and SARS-CoV-2 variants. Findings of the study overall: Participants given vaccine showed non-spike TCR breadth similar to that of placebo recipients.

The assay was immunoSEQ multiplex PCR, and TCRdb's table has in-frame clones only and misses some. The sample lists around 450,000 clones, 80% to 90% seen once, with over 2.5% in the top ten. Treatment reported: around 19 received Ad26.COV2.S at low or high dose, single or two shots; 5 received placebo; per-sample allocation not given. At day 63 after the first vaccine or placebo injection, samples were drawn. This clonotype was sampled from a person between 18 and 60 years old who received the Ad26.COV2.S COVID-19 vaccine or a placebo. This chain uses TRBV29-1 with TRBJ2-2; possible D gene TRBD2, 6 bases. Specimen: peripheral blood, collected in a trial of Ad26.COV2.S vaccine versus placebo. For the CDR3, the DNA is TGCAGCGTCCGCGAGAGGGAGGAGACCGGGGAGCTGTTTTTT. It specifies CSVREREETGELFF.